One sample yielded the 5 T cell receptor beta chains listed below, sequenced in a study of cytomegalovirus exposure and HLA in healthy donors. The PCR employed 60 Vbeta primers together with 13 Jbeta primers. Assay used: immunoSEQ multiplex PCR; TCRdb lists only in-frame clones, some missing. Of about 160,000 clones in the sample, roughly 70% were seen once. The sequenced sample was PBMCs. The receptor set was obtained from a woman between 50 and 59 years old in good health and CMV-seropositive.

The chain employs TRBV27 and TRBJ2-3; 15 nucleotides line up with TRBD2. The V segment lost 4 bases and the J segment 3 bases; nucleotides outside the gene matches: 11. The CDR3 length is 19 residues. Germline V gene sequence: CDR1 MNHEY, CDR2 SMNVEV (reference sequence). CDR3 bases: TGTGCCAGCAGTTACCGGACTAGCGGGGGGGCAGCAGTAACAGATACGCAGTATTTT. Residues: CASSYRTSGGAAVTDTQYF.

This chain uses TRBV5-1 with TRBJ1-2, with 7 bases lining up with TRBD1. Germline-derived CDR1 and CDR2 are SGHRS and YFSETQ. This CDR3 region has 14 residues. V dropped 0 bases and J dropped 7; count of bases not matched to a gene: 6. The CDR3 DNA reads TGCGCCAGCAGCTTGGCTGGGGACAGTAGTGGCTACACCTTC. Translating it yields CASSLAGDSSGYTF.

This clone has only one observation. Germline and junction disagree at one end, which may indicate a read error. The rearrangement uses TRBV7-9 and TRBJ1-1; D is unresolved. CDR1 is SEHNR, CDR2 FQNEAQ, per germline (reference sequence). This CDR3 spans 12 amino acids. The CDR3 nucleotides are TGTTCCAGCAGCTTAGTCGGCACTGAAGCTTTCTTT. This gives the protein CSSSLVGTEAFF. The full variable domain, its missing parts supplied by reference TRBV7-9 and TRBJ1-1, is DTGVSQNPRHKITKRGQNVTFRCDPISEHNRLYWYRQTLGQGPEFLTYFQNEAQLEKSRLLSDRFSAERPKGSFSTLEIQRTEQGDSAMYLCSSSLVGTEAFFGQGTRLTVV.

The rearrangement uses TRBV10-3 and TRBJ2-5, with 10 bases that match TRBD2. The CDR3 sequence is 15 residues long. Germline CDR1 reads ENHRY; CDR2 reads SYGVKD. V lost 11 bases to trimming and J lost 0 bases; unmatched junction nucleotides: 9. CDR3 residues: CASRVSGGNQETQYF. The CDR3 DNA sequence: TGTGCCTCCAGAGTTAGCGGGGGGAACCAAGAGACCCAGTACTTC.

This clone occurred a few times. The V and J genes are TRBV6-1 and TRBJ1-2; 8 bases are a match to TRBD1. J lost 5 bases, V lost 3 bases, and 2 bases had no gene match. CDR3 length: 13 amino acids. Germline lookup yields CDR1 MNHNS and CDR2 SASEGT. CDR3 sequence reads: CASSETGEYGYTF. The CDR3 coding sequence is TGTGCCAGCAGTGAGACAGGGGAATATGGCTACACCTTC.